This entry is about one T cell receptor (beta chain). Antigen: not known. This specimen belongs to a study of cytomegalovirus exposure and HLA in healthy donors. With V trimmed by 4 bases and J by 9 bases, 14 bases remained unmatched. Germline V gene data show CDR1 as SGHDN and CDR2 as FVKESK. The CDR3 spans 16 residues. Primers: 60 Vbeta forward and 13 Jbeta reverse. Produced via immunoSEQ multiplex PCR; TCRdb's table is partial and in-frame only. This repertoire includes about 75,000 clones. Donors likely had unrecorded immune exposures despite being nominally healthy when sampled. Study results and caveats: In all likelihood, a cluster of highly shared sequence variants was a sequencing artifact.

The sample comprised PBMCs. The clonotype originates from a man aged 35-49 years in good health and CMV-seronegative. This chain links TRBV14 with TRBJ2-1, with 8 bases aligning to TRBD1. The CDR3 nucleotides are TGTGCCAGCAGCCTCAAACAGGGGGTAAGGTTGAGTGAGCAGTTCTTC. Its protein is CASSLKQGVRLSEQFF.